The 11 T cell receptor beta chains in this list originate from one sample, sequenced in a study of cytomegalovirus exposure and HLA in healthy donors listed by TCRdb under 2017. Library creation used the immunoSEQ multiplex PCR assay. For the multiplex PCR, a mixture combining 60 forward primers for TCR Vbeta segments and 13 reverse primers for TCR Jbeta segments was used. The source is immuneACCESS, and TCRdb retained only in-frame sequences with V and J called. Part of the clones is not carried over; for the studies checked, unresolved V genes explain less than half of this, and the remainder is unexplained. The table for this sample records under 130,000 clones. The ten largest account for about 3% of the sample. The specimen sequenced was PBMCs. These receptors were taken from a man aged 35 to 55 in good health and CMV-seronegative.

This sequence joins TRBV30 and TRBJ2-7; 7 nucleotides align to TRBD2. J gave up 2 bases and V 4 bases, and 2 bases lay outside the gene matches. CDR3 length: 12 residues. Looked up from germline, CDR1 is GTSNPN and CDR2 is SVGIG (reference sequence). The CDR3 DNA reads TGTGCCTGGAAGGGGACTACCTACGAGCAGTACTTC. Translation: CAWKGTTYEQYF.

The chain carries TRBV9 and TRBJ2-3, with TRBD2 identical over 10 bases. Germline-derived CDR1 and CDR2 are SGDLS and YYNGEE. The trim removed 0 bases at V and 4 bases at J, leaving 5 bases unmatched. The length of the CDR3 is 16 residues. CDR3 region: CASSVEAGGRADTQYF. The CDR3, as DNA: TGTGCCAGCAGCGTAGAAGCGGGAGGGCGAGCAGATACGCAGTATTTT.

The rearrangement uses TRBV28 and TRBJ2-1; 9 bases agree with TRBD2. CDR1 is MDHEN and CDR2 is SYDVKM in the germline V gene. The V gene end was trimmed by 6 bases and the J gene end by 2 bases; junction bases not matched to a gene: 5. The CDR3 spans 15 residues. The CDR3 here is CASRIAGAAYNEQFF. CDR3 bases: TGTGCCAGCAGGATAGCGGGAGCTGCCTACAATGAGCAGTTCTTC. Supplemented by reference TRBV28 and TRBJ2-1, the full variable domain reads DVKVTQSSRYLVKRTGEKVFLECVQDMDHENMFWYRQDPGLGLRLIYFSYDVKMKEKGDIPEGYSVSREKKERFSLILESASTNQTSMYLCASRIAGAAYNEQFFGPGTRLTVL.

The chain recombines TRBV4-2 with TRBJ2-7, with D unresolved. Trimming shortened V by 4 bases and J by 1 base, and 8 bases separated the two germline ends. From germline, CDR1 is LGHNA and CDR2 YNFKEQ. The CDR3 is made up of 13 amino acids. The DNA for the CDR3 is TGTGCCAGCAGCCTGGAGAAGTCCTACGAGCAGTACTTC. Amino acid sequence: CASSLEKSYEQYF.

The rearrangement links TRBV12-5 to TRBJ2-1; 11 nucleotides align to TRBD2. V dropped 2 bases and J dropped 4; count of bases not matched to a gene: 13. Germline CDR1 reads LGHNT; CDR2 reads FRNRAP. CDR3 length: 19 residues. The CDR3 DNA is TGTGCTAGTGGTTTGCATACCGGGACTAGCGGCGCGAATTACAATGAGCAGTTCTTC. It encodes CASGLHTGTSGANYNEQFF.

The J gene is TRBJ1-5, the V gene TRBV27; TRBD1 aligns across 9 bases. Germline V gene data show CDR1 as MNHEY and CDR2 as SMNVEV (reference sequence). The CDR3 has 16 amino acids. The ends lost 4 bases at V and 4 bases at J; junction bases unmatched: 8. The CDR3 reads CASSSSTGGSNQPQHF. DNA of the CDR3: TGTGCCAGCAGTTCATCGACAGGGGGTAGTAATCAGCCCCAGCATTTT.

J is TRBJ1-2 and V is TRBV28; weak D call: TRBD1 (5 bases). Deletions cut 5 bases from V and 4 bases from J, with 17 bases between. The CDR3 totals 15 residues. The germline CDR1 and CDR2 sequences are MDHEN and SYDVKM. CDR3 region: CASSPKQLGLYGYTF. In DNA, the CDR3 is TGTGCCAGCAGTCCAAAACAATTGGGACTCTATGGCTACACCTTC.

V gene TRBV11-2 combines with J gene TRBJ2-1; D is possibly TRBD2 (6 bases). The CDR3 spans 14 residues. Looked up from germline, CDR1 is SGHAT and CDR2 is FQNNGV. V lost 5 bases and J 9 bases, leaving 17 bases between the germline ends. The CDR3 nucleotides are TGTGCCAGCAGCCCGCCGGGGGTGGCTATTGAGCAGTTCTTC. As protein: CASSPPGVAIEQFF.

V gene TRBV9 combines with J gene TRBJ1-1; possible D gene TRBD1, 6 bases. This CDR3 comprises 15 residues. Germline assignment: CDR1 SGDLS and CDR2 YYNGEE. Trimming pared 6 bases from V and 3 bases from J, leaving 18 bases between. CDR3 sequence: CASTQGGAADTEAFF. DNA of the CDR3: TGTGCCAGCACTCAAGGGGGGGCAGCGGACACTGAAGCTTTCTTT.

V usage is TRBV11-3 and J usage is TRBJ2-1, with 11 positions matching TRBD2. V shed 1 base, J shed 7 bases, and the junction held 6 bases outside the gene matches. Per germline, CDR1 SGHNT and CDR2 YENEEA. There are 16 residues in the CDR3. CDR3 residues: CASSLAVTSGNNEQFF. DNA for the CDR3: TGTGCCAGCAGCTTAGCGGTGACTAGCGGGAATAATGAGCAGTTCTTC.

J is TRBJ2-1 and V is TRBV10-2; 9 bases map to TRBD2. The CDR3 runs to 14 residues. The germline gives CDR1 WSHSY, CDR2 SAAADI. The V segment lost 5 bases and the J segment 9 bases; nucleotides outside the gene matches: 8. The CDR3 DNA sequence: TGCGCCAGCAGTCTGACTAGCGGCAGCGTTGAGCAGTTCTTC. Residues: CASSLTSGSVEQFF.